This entry lists 30 T cell receptor beta chains sequenced from one sample in a study of Ad26.COV2.S vaccination and SARS-CoV-2 variants. TCRdb keeps only in-frame clones here, not all; method: immunoSEQ multiplex PCR. The repertoire holds 380,000 or so clones, with about 89% as singletons. Treatment specified: about 20 received Ad26.COV2.S at low or high dose, single or two shots; five or six received placebo; per-sample allocation not given. Day 63 after the first injection of vaccine or placebo was the sampling time. The input for sequencing was peripheral blood, taken in a trial of Ad26.COV2.S vaccine versus placebo. The receptors stem from a person between 18 and 65 years old who received the Ad26.COV2.S COVID-19 vaccine or a placebo.

The genes are TRBV5-1 and TRBJ2-6, with D maybe TRBD1 (7 bases). The CDR3 extends over 17 amino acids. Trimming took off 4 bases at V and 0 bases at J, with 14 bases between the two ends. Germline V gene lookup returns CDR1 SGHRS and CDR2 YFSETQ. CDR3 nucleotides: TGCGCCAGCAGCGCGGGGACAGTCTCCTCTGGGGCCAACGTCCTGACTTTC. This codes for CASSAGTVSSGANVLTF.

This chain uses TRBV6-1 with TRBJ2-7; 10 nucleotides line up with TRBD2. The CDR3 is made up of 15 amino acids. The germline gives CDR1 MNHNS, CDR2 SASEGT. J was trimmed by 6 bases and V by 1 base; bases with no gene match: 6. The CDR3 region is CASSEGLAGVTEQYF. The CDR3 DNA reads TGTGCCAGCAGTGAAGGCCTAGCGGGAGTCACCGAGCAGTACTTC.

DNA for the CDR3: TGCGCCAGCAGCGAGCAGGGGGCAGGCACTGAAGCTTTCTTT. Translated: CASSEQGAGTEAFF. V gene TRBV5-1 combines with J gene TRBJ1-1, with 8 bases matching TRBD1. The germline gives CDR1 SGHRS, CDR2 YFSETQ. V lost 4 bases to trimming and J lost 4 bases; unmatched junction nucleotides: 6. The CDR3 is 14 amino acids. Drawing the rest from reference TRBV5-1 and TRBJ1-1, the complete variable domain is KAGVTQTPRYLIKTRGQQVTLSCSPISGHRSVSWYQQTPGQGLQFLFEYFSETQRNKGNFPGRFSGRQFSNSRSEMNVSTLELGDSALYLCASSEQGAGTEAFFGQGTRLTVV.

This clone was found a few times. The CDR3 reads CASSEGGGVNQPQHF. The CDR3 DNA sequence: TGTGCCAGCAGTGAAGGAGGGGGCGTAAATCAGCCCCAGCATTTT. The rearrangement uses TRBV6-1 and TRBJ1-5, with 7 bases fitting TRBD1. V trimming: 1 base; J trimming: 4 bases; junction bases outside the gene matches: 4. The CDR3 has 15 amino acids. Germline CDR1 reads MNHNS; CDR2 reads SASEGT.

Of note for this clone: In the same sample, other DNA sequences code for this CDR3. This chain links TRBV18 with TRBJ2-3; tentative D call: TRBD2 (6 bases). Germline values: CDR1 KGHSH, CDR2 LQKENI. This CDR3 spans 15 amino acids. The V end lost 0 bases, the J end lost 0 bases, and 7 bases lay between the germline ends. CDR3: CASSPPSGSTDTQYF. The CDR3 nucleotides are TGTGCCAGCTCACCACCTAGCGGAAGCACAGATACGCAGTATTTT.

This clone was picked up one time. This sequence joins TRBV15 and TRBJ1-2; a weak D match, TRBD1 (5 bases). Germline V gives CDR1 LNHNV, CDR2 YYDKDF (reference sequence). Trimming stripped 0 bases from V and 1 base from J, with 24 bases between. The CDR3 has 20 amino acids. The CDR3 here is CATSRDWRQGYAQNNYGYTF. In DNA, the CDR3 is TGTGCCACCAGCAGAGATTGGAGGCAGGGATACGCCCAAAATAACTATGGCTACACCTTC.

The gene calls are TRBV4-1 and TRBJ1-6; D remains unclear. V gave up 0 bases and J gave up 4 bases, with 10 bases separating them. CDR3 length equals 16 residues. The germline V gene has CDR1 MGHRA and CDR2 YSYEKL. CDR3 amino acids: CASSQDMGFYNSPLHF. The CDR3 DNA sequence: TGCGCCAGCAGCCAAGATATGGGCTTTTATAATTCACCCCTCCACTTT.

The gene calls are TRBV5-1 and TRBJ2-5; 7 positions agree with TRBD1. The germline V gene encodes CDR1 SGHRS and CDR2 YFSETQ. The V and J ends lost 3 bases and 4 bases, in that order; junction bases with no gene match: 12. The CDR3 totals 16 residues. This CDR3 reads CASSSLTTGVGETQYF. Written as DNA, the CDR3 is TGCGCCAGCAGCTCTCTAACTACAGGGGTAGGAGAGACCCAGTACTTC. Full variable domain (outside the CDR3, taken from reference TRBV5-1 and TRBJ2-5): KAGVTQTPRYLIKTRGQQVTLSCSPISGHRSVSWYQQTPGQGLQFLFEYFSETQRNKGNFPGRFSGRQFSNSRSEMNVSTLELGDSALYLCASSSLTTGVGETQYFGPGTRLLVL.

On this clone itself: This same CDR3 is encoded by further DNA sequences in the sample. The gene calls are TRBV3-1 (or the pseudogene TRBV3-2) and TRBJ2-7; D not certain. The CDR3 spans 14 residues. The V gene lost 1 base and the J gene lost 0 bases, with 7 bases spanning the gap. Per the germline V gene, CDR1 is LGHDT and CDR2 is YNNKEL (reference sequence). The CDR3 bases are TGTGCCAGCAGCCAAGGGGCAGCCTCCTACGAGCAGTACTTC. Encoded protein: CASSQGAASYEQYF.

The genes are TRBV5-1 and TRBJ1-1; TRBD1 agrees at 9 bases. Trimming removed 3 bases from V and 4 bases from J; junction bases left unmatched: 10. Germline loops: CDR1 SGHRS, CDR2 YFSETQ. The CDR3 covers 16 residues. CDR3 in amino acids: CASSWTAGTGRTEAFF. The CDR3, as DNA: TGCGCCAGCAGCTGGACCGCAGGGACAGGGCGCACTGAAGCTTTCTTT.

The chain employs TRBV5-1 and TRBJ1-4; D call uncertain. The V end lost 1 base, the J end lost 0 bases, and 4 bases lay between the germline ends. The CDR3 extends over 14 amino acids. Germline V gene lookup returns CDR1 SGHRS and CDR2 YFSETQ. The CDR3 loop reads CASSLSATNEKLFF. Written as DNA, the CDR3 is TGCGCCAGCAGCTTGTCAGCAACTAATGAAAAACTGTTTTTT.

This chain connects TRBV6-5 to TRBJ1-4; possibly TRBD1 for D (5 bases). There are 15 residues in the CDR3. Germline V lookup: CDR1 MNHEY, CDR2 SVGAGI. Trimming left V 6 bases short and J 7 bases short, with 18 bases between. CDR3 loop: CASSGGIGTGEKLFF. CDR3 nucleotide sequence: TGTGCCAGCAGCGGGGGGATCGGCACGGGTGAAAAACTGTTTTTT.

The chain employs TRBV28 and TRBJ2-2; 10 bases agree with TRBD2. The V segment lost 0 bases and the J segment 2 bases; nucleotides outside the gene matches: 9. In germline, CDR1 is MDHEN, CDR2 SYDVKM. This CDR3 spans 19 amino acids. The CDR3 spells CASSLWPGLATVNTGELFF. In DNA form, the CDR3 reads TGTGCCAGCAGTTTATGGCCGGGACTAGCGACCGTTAACACCGGGGAGCTGTTTTTT.

This clone was detected only once. V and J are TRBV5-4 and TRBJ1-2; D not certain. From germline, CDR1 is SGHNT and CDR2 YYREEE (reference sequence). The V end was cut by 0 bases, the J end by 0 bases, with 6 bases between. This CDR3 contains 14 residues. The CDR3 region is CASSLAGPNYGYTF. Here the CDR3 DNA reads TGTGCCAGCAGCTTGGCCGGACCTAACTATGGCTACACCTTC.

The gene calls are TRBV7-8 and TRBJ2-5; tentatively, D is TRBD1 or TRBD2 (5 bases each). V lost 5 bases, J lost 3 bases, and 13 bases lay in between. The CDR3 contains 14 residues. Germline V gives CDR1 SGHVS, CDR2 FQNEAQ. In DNA form, the CDR3 reads TGTGCCAGCAGCAGGGGACCCGTCGAAGAGACCCAGTACTTC. It is translated as CASSRGPVEETQYF.

This clone was counted between two and nine times. The chain recombines TRBV6-2 or TRBV6-3 with TRBJ1-2; a weak D match, TRBD1 (5 bases). CDR1 and CDR2 (germline): MNHEY, SVGEGT. Trimming took off 2 bases at V and 4 bases at J, with 8 bases between the two ends. The CDR3 spans 13 residues. Here the CDR3 reads CASSYARVYGYTF. The CDR3 DNA sequence: TGTGCCAGCAGTTACGCCAGGGTCTATGGCTACACCTTC.

The chain carries TRBV9 and TRBJ1-5; a possible D gene is TRBD1 (5 bases). CDR1 is SGDLS and CDR2 is YYNGEE in the germline V gene. V was trimmed by 2 bases and J by 0 bases, leaving 9 bases between them. The CDR3 totals 15 residues. CDR3 DNA: TGTGCCAGCAGCGTCTCTGGGGCTAGCAATCAGCCCCAGCATTTT. It is translated as CASSVSGASNQPQHF. The variable domain in full, with the rest retrieved from reference TRBV9 and TRBJ1-5, is DSGVTQTPKHLITATGQRVTLRCSPRSGDLSVYWYQQSLDQGLQFLIQYYNGEERAKGNILERFSAQQFPDLHSELNLSSLELGDSALYFCASSVSGASNQPQHFGDGTRLSIL.

This chain connects TRBV30 to TRBJ2-1; TRBD1 aligns across 11 bases. The CDR3 covers 12 residues. J lost 15 bases, V lost 2 bases, and 6 bases had no gene match. Germline lookup yields CDR1 GTSNPN and CDR2 SVGIG (reference sequence). CDR3 region: CAWSRRTGGPFF. As DNA, the CDR3 is TGTGCCTGGAGTAGAAGGACAGGGGGCCCGTTCTTC.

V is TRBV5-4 and J is TRBJ2-1; 15 bases are a match to TRBD2. The CDR3 totals 19 residues. V trimming: 0 bases; J trimming: 4 bases; junction bases outside the gene matches: 8. From germline, CDR1 is SGHNT and CDR2 YYREEE (reference sequence). This CDR3 reads CASSLAGLAGGSPYNEQFF. The CDR3 DNA follows: TGTGCCAGCAGCTTGGCGGGACTAGCGGGAGGTTCCCCGTACAATGAGCAGTTCTTC. The full variable domain, in which reference TRBV5-4 and TRBJ2-1 provide the parts outside the CDR3, is ETGVTQSPTHLIKTRGQQVTLRCSSQSGHNTVSWYQQALGQGPQFIFQYYREEENGRGNFPPRFSGLQFPNYSSELNVNALELDDSALYLCASSLAGLAGGSPYNEQFFGPGTRLTVL.

This clone was found once. V gene TRBV10-3 combines with J gene TRBJ2-5; D call uncertain. Per the germline V gene, CDR1 is ENHRY and CDR2 is SYGVKD. CDR3 length: 13 amino acids. V dropped 4 bases and J dropped 1 base, with 7 bases sitting between them. DNA for the CDR3: TGTGCCATCAGTGCCAAGTTCCAAGAGACCCAGTACTTC. As protein: CAISAKFQETQYF.

This chain uses TRBV7-9 with TRBJ2-7; D is unresolved. Deletions cut 2 bases from V and 2 bases from J, with 16 bases between. In germline, CDR1 is SEHNR, CDR2 FQNEAQ (reference sequence). CDR3 length equals 16 residues. CDR3 DNA sequence: TGTGCCAGCAGCTTATTGATTACGGATCCCCCCTACGAGCAGTACTTC. Residues: CASSLLITDPPYEQYF.

This chain links TRBV5-4 with TRBJ1-4; maybe TRBD1 (6 bases). This CDR3 is 15 amino acids long. V was trimmed by 1 base and J by 7 bases, leaving 14 bases between them. Per the germline V gene, CDR1 is SGHNT and CDR2 is YYREEE (reference sequence). Written as DNA, the CDR3 is TGTGCCAGCAGCTTGCTCGGGGGGCCCAGTGAAAAACTGTTTTTT. As protein: CASSLLGGPSEKLFF.

This rearrangement joins TRBV11-2 to TRBJ2-5; D remains ambiguous. This CDR3 spans 12 amino acids. CDR1 is SGHAT, CDR2 FQNNGV, per germline. V was shortened by 5 bases and J by 4 bases, with 8 bases between the two germline ends. The CDR3 protein is CASSQMSETQYF. CDR3 bases: TGTGCCAGCAGCCAGATGTCAGAGACCCAGTACTTC.

This clone is a singleton in its sample. The chain is built from TRBV27 and TRBJ2-1; D is perhaps TRBD2 (6 bases). The CDR3 totals 16 residues. CDR1 is MNHEY and CDR2 is SMNVEV in the germline V gene (reference sequence). Deletions cut 6 bases from V and 1 base from J, with 16 bases between. The CDR3 DNA sequence: TGTGCCAGCAGCCCCGCCCTCGCGGGATCCTACAATGAGCAGTTCTTC. Translated, it gives CASSPALAGSYNEQFF.

This chain uses TRBV6-5 with TRBJ2-3; D gene ambiguous. Trimming took 2 bases from V and 2 from J, leaving 8 bases between them. CDR1 and CDR2 (germline): MNHEY, SVGAGI. This CDR3 contains 14 residues. The CDR3 sequence: CASSYGILTDTQYF. DNA of the CDR3: TGTGCCAGCAGTTACGGGATCCTCACAGATACGCAGTATTTT.

This clone was observed a few times. The J gene is TRBJ2-5, the V gene TRBV10-2; D might be TRBD1 (6 bases). The germline V gene has CDR1 WSHSY and CDR2 SAAADI. This CDR3 is 16 amino acids long. V shed 2 bases and J shed 3 bases, with 16 bases lying between them. In DNA form, the CDR3 reads TGCGCCAGCAGTGAGCTTACAGGGATTTGGGAAGAGACCCAGTACTTC. It yields the protein CASSELTGIWEETQYF.

This chain connects TRBV3-1 (or the pseudogene TRBV3-2) to TRBJ2-4; no clear D. Trimming took 0 bases from V and 0 from J, leaving 15 bases between them. This CDR3 spans 18 amino acids. Germline CDR1 is LGHDT and CDR2 is YNNKEL (reference sequence). CDR3 nucleotides: TGTGCCAGCAGCCAAGATTACGATTTTAGTGGAGCCAAAAACATTCAGTACTTC. This translates into CASSQDYDFSGAKNIQYF.

A remark on this clone: Other DNA sequences within the sample encode an identical CDR3. This rearrangement joins TRBV7-2 to TRBJ1-5; TRBD1 is a possible D gene (5 bases). Trimming pared 2 bases from V and 2 bases from J, leaving 7 bases between. Germline V gene sequence: CDR1 SGHTA, CDR2 FQGNSA. This CDR3 has 14 residues. For the CDR3, the DNA is TGTGCCAGCAGCTTAACGGGGGGCAATCAGCCCCAGCATTTT. This translates into CASSLTGGNQPQHF.

The chain couples TRBV7-9 to TRBJ2-1; D assignment may be TRBD1 or TRBD2 (6 bases each). This CDR3 region has 18 residues. Trimming removed 0 bases at V and 0 bases at J, with 15 bases between. Germline CDR1 and CDR2: SEHNR and FQNEAQ (reference sequence). This CDR3 is CASSLAEGHLSSYNEQFF. The CDR3 coding sequence is TGTGCCAGCAGCTTAGCGGAGGGACATCTAAGCTCCTACAATGAGCAGTTCTTC.

V usage is TRBV7-7 and J usage is TRBJ2-2, with a tentative D call TRBD2 (5 bases). The CDR3 has 15 residues. CDR1 is SSHAT and CDR2 is FNYEAQ in the germline V gene (reference sequence). V was pared by 3 bases and J by 2 bases, with 10 bases between. DNA of the CDR3: TGTGCCAGCAGCTTGAGCGGAGCTAACACCGGGGAGCTGTTTTTT. Amino acid sequence: CASSLSGANTGELFF.